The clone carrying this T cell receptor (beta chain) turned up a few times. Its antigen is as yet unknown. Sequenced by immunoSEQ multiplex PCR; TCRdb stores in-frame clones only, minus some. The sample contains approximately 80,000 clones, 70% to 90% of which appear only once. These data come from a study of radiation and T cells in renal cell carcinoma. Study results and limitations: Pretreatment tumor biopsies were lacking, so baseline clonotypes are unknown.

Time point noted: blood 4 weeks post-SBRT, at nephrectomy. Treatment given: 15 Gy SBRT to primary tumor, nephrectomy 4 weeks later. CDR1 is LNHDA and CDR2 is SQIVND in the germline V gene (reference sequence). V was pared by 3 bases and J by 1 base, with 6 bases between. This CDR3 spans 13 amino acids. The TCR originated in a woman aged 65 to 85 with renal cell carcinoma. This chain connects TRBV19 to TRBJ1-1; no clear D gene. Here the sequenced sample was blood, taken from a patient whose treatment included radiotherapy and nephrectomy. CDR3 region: CASSISKNTEAFF. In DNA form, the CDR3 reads TGTGCCAGTAGTATTAGCAAGAACACTGAAGCTTTCTTT.